Shown below are 19 T cell receptor beta chains from a single sample sequenced in a study of human thymus T cells. This table comes from immunoSEQ multiplex PCR, and its TCRdb copy is limited to in-frame clones, with some not included. The table records roughly 120,000 clones, about 93% of them present only once. Resections obtained during corrective heart surgery supplied the thymus tissue. Material for sequencing was thymus tissue. The source of these receptors is a boy under two years old with a congenital heart defect but otherwise immunologically healthy.

With regard to this clone: Other DNA sequences in the sample encode the same CDR3. The chain employs TRBV28 and TRBJ1-5; no firm D call. The germline V gene encodes CDR1 MDHEN and CDR2 SYDVKM. Trimming removed 5 bases at V and 2 bases at J, with 7 bases between. This CDR3 region has 13 residues. The CDR3 region is CASSPRGNQPQHF. In DNA form, the CDR3 reads TGTGCCAGCAGTCCTAGGGGCAATCAGCCCCAGCATTTT.

The chain links TRBV14 to TRBJ2-7, with 9 bases that match TRBD1. The ends lost 5 bases at V and 7 bases at J; junction bases unmatched: 12. Per germline, CDR1 SGHDN and CDR2 FVKESK. The CDR3 is 15 residues long. The CDR3 loop is CASSDRDRAEGEQYF. The CDR3 coding sequence is TGTGCCAGCAGCGACCGGGACAGGGCCGAGGGAGAGCAGTACTTC.

V usage is TRBV28 and J usage is TRBJ2-5; D is perhaps TRBD2 (6 bases). Between the trimmed V and J ends, which lost 3 bases and 0 bases, there was a span of 14 bases. The germline V gene has CDR1 MDHEN and CDR2 SYDVKM. This CDR3 is 16 amino acids long. This CDR3 is CASSFPGLMYQETQYF. The CDR3 DNA sequence: TGTGCCAGCAGTTTCCCGGGACTCATGTACCAAGAGACCCAGTACTTC.

The rearrangement links TRBV6-1 to TRBJ2-3; 11 nucleotides match TRBD1. Germline CDR1 reads MNHNS; CDR2 reads SASEGT. V gave up 1 base and J gave up 4 bases; unmatched junction bases: 7. This CDR3 contains 17 residues. Here the CDR3 reads CASSEDARDRGSDTQYF. The CDR3 DNA sequence: TGTGCCAGCAGTGAAGATGCGAGGGACAGGGGGTCAGATACGCAGTATTTT.

The genes are TRBV4-3 and TRBJ2-2, with 7 bases aligning to TRBD2. CDR1 and CDR2 from the germline V gene are LGHNA and YSLEER. The CDR3 extends over 16 amino acids. The trim removed 3 bases at V and 4 bases at J, leaving 8 bases unmatched. The CDR3 bases are TGCGCCAGCAGCCACTTCGGGGGGTTGGTCACCGGGGAGCTGTTTTTT. Protein sequence: CASSHFGGLVTGELFF.

The chain carries TRBV6-1 and TRBJ2-1; no clear D. The germline gives CDR1 MNHNS, CDR2 SASEGT. The length of the CDR3 is 12 residues. With 4 bases removed from V and 10 bases from J, the gap between germline ends came to 11 bases. In nucleotides, the CDR3 is TGTGCCAGCAGTGCAAGGGTAGGGGAGCAGTTCTTC. The encoded protein is CASSARVGEQFF.

The V gene is TRBV4-2, the J gene TRBJ2-5; D assignment may be TRBD1 or TRBD2 (5 bases each). V lost 4 bases to trimming and J lost 0 bases, with 12 bases between them. Germline assignment: CDR1 LGHNA and CDR2 YNFKEQ. This CDR3 is 15 amino acids long. CDR3 residues: CASSPRDGNQETQYF. CDR3 nucleotides: TGTGCCAGCAGCCCTCGGGACGGGAACCAAGAGACCCAGTACTTC.

V and J are TRBV7-8 and TRBJ1-2; 9 nucleotides agree with TRBD1. J was trimmed by 4 bases and V by 5 bases; bases with no gene match: 8. The CDR3 spans 15 residues. Germline V gene lookup returns CDR1 SGHVS and CDR2 FQNEAQ. The CDR3 sequence: CASSPEGQGRYGYTF. The CDR3 DNA reads as TGTGCCAGCAGCCCAGAGGGACAGGGCCGCTATGGCTACACCTTC.

J is TRBJ2-1 and V is TRBV10-2, with D perhaps TRBD1 or TRBD2 (6 bases each). The CDR3 runs to 16 residues. Trimming took off 2 bases at V and 6 bases at J, with 17 bases between the two ends. From germline, CDR1 is WSHSY and CDR2 SAAADI. The CDR3 nucleotides read TGCGCCAGCAGTGAGCGGCCAGGGGAGGAGGGCAATGAGCAGTTCTTC. Its translation: CASSERPGEEGNEQFF.

The CDR3: CSVVLGKEGGANVLTF. CDR3 sequence (DNA): TGCAGCGTCGTACTGGGGAAGGAGGGTGGGGCCAACGTCCTGACTTTC. The chain has TRBV29-1 and TRBJ2-6, with D maybe TRBD2 (6 bases). This CDR3 has 16 amino acids. Trimming cost V 6 bases and J 3 bases, with 18 bases left between them. Germline loops: CDR1 SQVTM, CDR2 ANQGSEA.

The chain links TRBV6-1 to TRBJ2-3, with D possibly being TRBD2 (6 bases). V gave up 3 bases and J gave up 1 base, with 17 bases separating them. The CDR3 sequence is 17 residues long. Germline V CDR1 and CDR2: MNHNS, SASEGT. The CDR3 DNA reads TGTGCCAGCAGTGAGGAGGGGTTGGTTGATGGCACAGATACGCAGTATTTT. Residues: CASSEEGLVDGTDTQYF.

The gene calls are TRBV7-2 and TRBJ2-2; maybe TRBD2 (7 bases). V lost 2 bases to trimming and J lost 5 bases, with 15 bases between them. The CDR3 runs to 16 residues. Germline CDR1 and CDR2: SGHTA and FQGNSA. This chain's CDR3 is CASSLTRGGLTGELFF. CDR3 nucleotide sequence: TGTGCCAGCAGCTTAACGAGGGGGGGCTTGACCGGGGAGCTGTTTTTT.

The rearrangement joins TRBV28 to TRBJ2-7; D unclear. Germline V CDR1 and CDR2: MDHEN, SYDVKM. The CDR3 loop spans 15 amino acids. V lost 2 bases and J 0 bases, leaving 11 bases between the germline ends. CDR3 nucleotide sequence: TGTGCCAGCAGTTTAGCTAGGCCTGGCTCCTACGAGCAGTACTTC. It specifies CASSLARPGSYEQYF.

This clone was seen more than once but under ten times. The chain uses TRBV19 and TRBJ2-7; a possible D gene is TRBD2 (6 bases). Trimming cost V 6 bases and J 4 bases, with 16 bases left between them. Germline V gene lookup returns CDR1 LNHDA and CDR2 SQIVND (reference sequence). CDR3 length equals 14 residues. Here the CDR3 reads CASSSSGVRYEQYF. CDR3 DNA sequence: TGTGCCAGTAGCTCCTCGGGGGTTAGGTACGAGCAGTACTTC.

The J gene is TRBJ2-1, the V gene TRBV7-9, with TRBD1 as a possible D gene (5 bases). The CDR3 contains 16 residues. V shed 5 bases and J shed 0 bases, with 14 bases lying between them. Germline V lookup: CDR1 SEHNR, CDR2 FQNEAQ (reference sequence). The CDR3 region is CASSRLGARSYNEQFF. The CDR3 bases are TGTGCCAGCAGCCGCCTTGGGGCGCGCTCCTACAATGAGCAGTTCTTC. The variable domain in full, completed from reference TRBV7-9 and TRBJ2-1, reads DTGVSQNPRHKITKRGQNVTFRCDPISEHNRLYWYRQTLGQGPEFLTYFQNEAQLEKSRLLSDRFSAERPKGSFSTLEIQRTEQGDSAMYLCASSRLGARSYNEQFFGPGTRLTVL.

The J gene is TRBJ1-3, the V gene TRBV20-1; D call uncertain. V lost 6 bases and J 0 bases, leaving 3 bases between the germline ends. The CDR3 runs 11 residues. The germline gives CDR1 DFQATT, CDR2 SNEGSKA (reference sequence). The CDR3 bases are TGCAGTGCAGTCTCTGGAAACACCATATATTTT. Its translation: CSAVSGNTIYF.

The CDR3 reads CASRYPGRMNTEAFF. The CDR3 nucleotides read TGTGCCAGCAGATACCCCGGGCGGATGAACACTGAAGCTTTCTTT. This sequence joins TRBV6-1 and TRBJ1-1, with D uncertain. This CDR3 has 15 residues. V was trimmed by 6 bases and J by 0 bases, leaving 14 bases between them. The germline V gene encodes CDR1 MNHNS and CDR2 SASEGT.

This chain joins TRBV5-6 and TRBJ2-7; D is perhaps TRBD1 or TRBD2 (6 bases each). V gave up 2 bases and J gave up 1 base, with 13 bases separating them. The CDR3 is made up of 15 amino acids. Per the germline V gene, CDR1 is SGHDT and CDR2 is YYEEEE. The CDR3 DNA follows: TGTGCCAGCAGCTTCGAAAAGGGGGGATCCTACGAGCAGTACTTC. This encodes CASSFEKGGSYEQYF.

The CDR3 DNA reads TGTGCCAGCAGTTCTCATCCTGGCAATCAGCCCCAGCATTTT. Amino acids: CASSSHPGNQPQHF. This chain connects TRBV28 to TRBJ1-5; D ambiguous. This CDR3 comprises 14 residues. Trimming stripped 4 bases from V and 2 bases from J, with 9 bases between. Germline V CDR1 and CDR2: MDHEN, SYDVKM.